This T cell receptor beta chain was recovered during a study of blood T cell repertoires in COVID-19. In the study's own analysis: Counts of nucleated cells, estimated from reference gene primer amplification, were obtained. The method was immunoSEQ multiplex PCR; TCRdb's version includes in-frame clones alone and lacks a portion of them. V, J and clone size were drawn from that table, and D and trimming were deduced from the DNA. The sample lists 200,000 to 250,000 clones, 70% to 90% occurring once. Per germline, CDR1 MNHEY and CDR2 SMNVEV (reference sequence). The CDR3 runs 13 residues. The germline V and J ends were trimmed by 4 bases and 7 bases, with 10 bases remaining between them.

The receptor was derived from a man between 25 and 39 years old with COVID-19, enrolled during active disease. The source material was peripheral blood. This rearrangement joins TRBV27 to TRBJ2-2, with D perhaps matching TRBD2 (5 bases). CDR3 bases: TGTGCCAGCAGTTGGAGGACCCACGGGGAGCTGTTTTTT. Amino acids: CASSWRTHGELFF.